The 25 T cell receptor beta chains reported below all come from one sample, sequenced in a study of radiotherapy plus CTLA-4 blockade in lung cancer. Clones were read by immunoSEQ multiplex PCR, and TCRdb kept only the in-frame ones, dropping some. The table shows about 120,000 clones, with approximately 90% occurring only once. The sample in question was peripheral blood, obtained from a patient treated with radiotherapy plus ipilimumab. Receptors were obtained from a human donor with non-small cell lung cancer that progressed on radiotherapy plus ipilimumab.

The chain combines TRBV9 with TRBJ2-5; D is perhaps TRBD1 or TRBD2 (6 bases each). This CDR3 contains 13 residues. The V gene's germline CDR1 is SGDLS and CDR2 YYNGEE. The V gene lost 3 bases and the J gene lost 5 bases, with 11 bases spanning the gap. The CDR3 nucleotides read TGTGCCAGCAGCGAGGGGGGTACTGAGACCCAGTACTTC. It codes for CASSEGGTETQYF.

The J gene is TRBJ1-2, the V gene TRBV28; D ambiguous. Trimming removed 4 bases at V and 6 bases at J, with 9 bases between. The CDR3 totals 12 residues. Germline CDR1 MDHEN, CDR2 SYDVKM. DNA of the CDR3: TGTGCCAGCAGTTCCGGGAATGATGGCTACACCTTC. Its translation is CASSSGNDGYTF.

This clone was found a few times. The chain has TRBV19 and TRBJ1-5; weak D call: TRBD1 (5 bases). The CDR3 totals 14 residues. The germline gives CDR1 LNHDA, CDR2 SQIVND (reference sequence). Trimming removed 0 bases from V and 5 bases from J, with 8 bases in between. The CDR3 spells CASSIEQGYQPQHF. CDR3 bases: TGTGCCAGTAGTATAGAGCAGGGATATCAGCCCCAGCATTTT.

The chain couples TRBV5-3 to TRBJ1-5, with TRBD1 identical over 7 bases. TRBV5-3 is assigned to the ORF class and has an uncertain function. V gave up 2 bases and J gave up 2 bases; unmatched junction bases: 7. CDR3 length equals 16 residues. As DNA, the CDR3 is TGTGCCAGAAGCTTCGACAGGGAAGGAGGCAATCAGCCCCAGCATTTT. As protein: CARSFDREGGNQPQHF.

This sequence joins TRBV14 and TRBJ1-2; D is possibly TRBD1 (5 bases). The CDR3 contains 14 residues. V was cut by 1 base and J by 5 bases, with 11 bases left in between. Germline V CDR1 and CDR2: SGHDN, FVKESK. In nucleotides, the CDR3 is TGTGCCAGCAGCCAAGGGACAAGGGCTTATGGCTACACCTTC. Translated, it gives CASSQGTRAYGYTF.

The gene calls are TRBV9 and TRBJ1-4; TRBD1 is a possible D gene (5 bases). Trimming removed 0 bases at V and 7 bases at J, with 16 bases between. The CDR3 totals 16 residues. Germline CDR1 is SGDLS and CDR2 is YYNGEE. The CDR3 here is CASSVGRGLVGEKLFF. The DNA of the CDR3 is TGTGCCAGCAGCGTAGGTAGGGGTTTGGTGGGTGAAAAACTGTTTTTT. The variable domain in full, with the rest retrieved from reference TRBV9 and TRBJ1-4, is DSGVTQTPKHLITATGQRVTLRCSPRSGDLSVYWYQQSLDQGLQFLIQYYNGEERAKGNILERFSAQQFPDLHSELNLSSLELGDSALYFCASSVGRGLVGEKLFFGSGTQLSVL.

The V and J genes are TRBV6-1 and TRBJ2-2, with D possibly matching TRBD2 (5 bases). There are 14 residues in the CDR3. CDR1 MNHNS and CDR2 SASEGT come from the germline V gene. V shed 4 bases and J shed 5 bases, with 11 bases lying between them. The CDR3 sequence: CASSARDRTGELFF. As DNA, the CDR3 is TGTGCCAGCAGTGCGAGGGATCGAACCGGGGAGCTGTTTTTT.

The chain uses TRBV28 and TRBJ1-3; D remains ambiguous. The CDR3 extends over 14 amino acids. The V gene's germline CDR1 is MDHEN and CDR2 SYDVKM. Between the trimmed V and J ends, which lost 10 bases and 2 bases, there was a span of 15 bases. The CDR3 sequence: CATSPTGPGNTIYF. The CDR3 DNA reads TGTGCCACATCCCCGACCGGGCCTGGAAACACCATATATTTT.

The chain joins TRBV25-1 to TRBJ2-1, with 13 bases aligning to TRBD2. The V segment lost 4 bases and the J segment 16 bases; nucleotides outside the gene matches: 7. In germline, CDR1 is MGHDK, CDR2 SYGVNS. This CDR3 region has 13 residues. The CDR3 loop reads CASSGGLAGVFFF. In nucleotides, the CDR3 is TGTGCCAGCAGTGGAGGACTAGCGGGAGTTTTTTTCTTC.

The chain uses TRBV7-9 and TRBJ2-1, with D tentatively TRBD1 (6 bases). From germline, CDR1 is SEHNR and CDR2 FQNEAQ (reference sequence). The CDR3 length is 16 residues. V dropped 3 bases and J dropped 2 bases, with 14 bases sitting between them. CDR3 bases: TGTGCCAGCAGCTTGCAGGGGATAGGAGCCTACAATGAGCAGTTCTTC. It is translated as CASSLQGIGAYNEQFF.

This clone was seen only once. This rearrangement joins TRBV13 to TRBJ1-4, with 7 bases that match TRBD1. Germline trimming cut 6 bases from V and 6 bases from J; bases unmatched to any gene: 7. Germline CDR1 and CDR2: PRHDT and FYEKMQ (reference sequence). This CDR3 region has 14 residues. Here the CDR3 DNA reads TGTGCCAGCAGTCGCCGGGACAGCGATGAAAAACTGTTTTTT. It codes for CASSRRDSDEKLFF.

The rearrangement links TRBV7-2 to TRBJ2-7; D unresolved. Per the germline V gene, CDR1 is SGHTA and CDR2 is FQGNSA. This CDR3 region has 14 residues. V shed 5 bases and J shed 2 bases, with 13 bases lying between them. The CDR3, as DNA: TGTGCCAGCAGCCCCCTGGCAGGTCCCTACGAGCAGTACTTC. Translating gives CASSPLAGPYEQYF.

This sequence joins TRBV6-5 and TRBJ1-4; unclear D gene. This CDR3 region has 13 residues. With 6 bases removed from V and 6 bases from J, the gap between germline ends came to 11 bases. CDR1 is MNHEY and CDR2 is SVGAGI in the germline V gene. The CDR3 DNA sequence: TGTGCCAGCAGGGGTCGGGGATATGAAAAACTGTTTTTT. It codes for CASRGRGYEKLFF.

The rearrangement links TRBV7-9 to TRBJ2-1; D is perhaps TRBD2 (6 bases). This CDR3 has 15 residues. The V end lost 3 bases, the J end lost 8 bases, and 17 bases lay between the germline ends. Per the germline V gene, CDR1 is SEHNR and CDR2 is FQNEAQ (reference sequence). CDR3 in amino acids: CASSLAGRGAYEQFF. In DNA, the CDR3 is TGTGCCAGCAGCTTGGCTGGCCGCGGGGCCTATGAGCAGTTCTTC.

The chain couples TRBV5-1 to TRBJ2-1; 9 bases are shared with TRBD2. J lost 1 base, V lost 0 bases, and 2 bases had no gene match. The CDR3 has 16 amino acids. The germline gives CDR1 SGHRS, CDR2 YFSETQ. The CDR3 coding sequence is TGCGCCAGCAGCTTGGCTAGCGGGAAGTCCTACAATGAGCAGTTCTTC. Amino acid sequence: CASSLASGKSYNEQFF.

The chain couples TRBV27 to TRBJ2-3, with TRBD1 matching 9 bases. J was trimmed by 1 base and V by 4 bases; bases with no gene match: 0. This CDR3 is built from 14 residues. The germline CDR1 and CDR2 sequences are MNHEY and SMNVEV (reference sequence). CDR3: CASSWDRGTDTQYF. In nucleotides, the CDR3 is TGTGCCAGCAGTTGGGACAGGGGCACAGATACGCAGTATTTT.

This clone was seen once. The gene calls are TRBV19 and TRBJ2-1, with 8 bases fitting TRBD2. Germline CDR1 is LNHDA and CDR2 is SQIVND (reference sequence). The CDR3 runs to 19 residues. After removal of 4 bases from V and 2 bases from J, the junction contained 16 bases not matched to a gene. CDR3 nucleotides: TGTGCCAGTAGTAGAGACCCCCCCGGAGCGGGAGTTCCCTACAATGAGCAGTTCTTC. It specifies CASSRDPPGAGVPYNEQFF.

The chain employs TRBV4-2 and TRBJ2-1; 9 positions match TRBD1. Germline CDR1 and CDR2: LGHNA and YNFKEQ. The V segment lost 1 base and the J segment 8 bases; nucleotides outside the gene matches: 12. The CDR3 consists of 17 residues. CDR3 region: CASSQVWGQGRVDEQFF. CDR3 bases: TGTGCCAGCAGCCAAGTTTGGGGACAGGGTCGTGTGGATGAGCAGTTCTTC.

V is TRBV18 and J is TRBJ2-3; the D is unclear. The CDR3 is 13 residues long. Trimming removed 3 bases from V and 2 bases from J, with 6 bases in between. Per germline, CDR1 KGHSH and CDR2 LQKENI. The DNA for the CDR3 is TGTGCCAGCTCACCCGGCCCCACAGATACGCAGTATTTT. As protein: CASSPGPTDTQYF.

The chain carries TRBV27 and TRBJ2-7, with TRBD2 identical over 8 bases. The germline CDR1 and CDR2 sequences are MNHEY and SMNVEV (reference sequence). The J segment lost 6 bases and the V segment lost 5 bases, leaving 6 bases of the junction unmatched. This CDR3 spans 13 amino acids. CDR3 loop: CASSPSGWGEQYF. CDR3 coding DNA: TGTGCCAGCAGTCCTAGCGGGTGGGGCGAGCAGTACTTC.

This sequence joins TRBV30 and TRBJ2-1; 7 nucleotides line up with TRBD2. Germline-derived CDR1 and CDR2 are GTSNPN and SVGIG (reference sequence). The junction had 11 bases not matched to a gene; V was cut back by 0 bases and J by 6 bases. CDR3 size: 16 residues. CDR3 nucleotides: TGTGCCTGGAGTGTAATATTGTCTAGCGGAGGCAATGAGCAGTTCTTC. Amino acid sequence: CAWSVILSSGGNEQFF.

V usage is TRBV27 and J usage is TRBJ2-6, with a tentative D call TRBD1 (5 bases). CDR3 length equals 17 residues. Germline CDR1 and CDR2: MNHEY and SMNVEV (reference sequence). The V end was cut by 3 bases, the J end by 4 bases, with 16 bases between. CDR3 protein: CASSFPLLTDGANVLTF. As DNA, the CDR3 is TGTGCCAGCAGTTTTCCCCTTTTGACAGACGGGGCCAACGTCCTGACTTTC. The whole variable domain, filled in from reference TRBV27 and TRBJ2-6, reads EAQVTQNPRYLITVTGKKLTVTCSQNMNHEYMSWYRQDPGLGLRQIYYSMNVEVTDKGDVPEGYKVSRKEKRNFPLILESPSPNQTSLYFCASSFPLLTDGANVLTFGAGSRLTVL.

Here the CDR3 DNA reads TGCGCCAGCAGCTTGTCTACTAGCGGGACCCAGAACACCGGGGAGCTGTTTTTT. This sequence encodes CASSLSTSGTQNTGELFF. The chain has TRBV5-1 and TRBJ2-2; 10 nucleotides line up with TRBD2. The CDR3 consists of 18 residues. J lost 1 base, V lost 1 base, and 7 bases had no gene match. The germline V gene encodes CDR1 SGHRS and CDR2 YFSETQ. The full variable domain, with the rest looked up from reference TRBV5-1 and TRBJ2-2, is KAGVTQTPRYLIKTRGQQVTLSCSPISGHRSVSWYQQTPGQGLQFLFEYFSETQRNKGNFPGRFSGRQFSNSRSEMNVSTLELGDSALYLCASSLSTSGTQNTGELFFGEGSRLTVL.

The chain employs TRBV6-1 and TRBJ2-1, with D uncertain. Per germline, CDR1 MNHNS and CDR2 SASEGT. This CDR3 is built from 13 residues. Deletions cut 6 bases from V and 16 bases from J, with 22 bases between. The CDR3 nucleotides are TGTGCCAGCAGCCCCGGGCCACCACGCTGGGGATTCTTC. Its translation: CASSPGPPRWGFF.

Worth noting for this clone: The same CDR3 can be traced to other DNA sequences in this sample. The J gene is TRBJ2-1, the V gene TRBV2, with D tentatively TRBD1 or TRBD2 (5 bases each). The V end lost 5 bases, the J end lost 3 bases, and 17 bases lay between the germline ends. From germline, CDR1 is SNHLY and CDR2 FYNNEI. CDR3 length: 16 residues. CDR3 coding DNA: TGTGCCAGCAGTTCTGAGGGACGGGGAGACTACAATGAGCAGTTCTTC. The encoded protein is CASSSEGRGDYNEQFF.